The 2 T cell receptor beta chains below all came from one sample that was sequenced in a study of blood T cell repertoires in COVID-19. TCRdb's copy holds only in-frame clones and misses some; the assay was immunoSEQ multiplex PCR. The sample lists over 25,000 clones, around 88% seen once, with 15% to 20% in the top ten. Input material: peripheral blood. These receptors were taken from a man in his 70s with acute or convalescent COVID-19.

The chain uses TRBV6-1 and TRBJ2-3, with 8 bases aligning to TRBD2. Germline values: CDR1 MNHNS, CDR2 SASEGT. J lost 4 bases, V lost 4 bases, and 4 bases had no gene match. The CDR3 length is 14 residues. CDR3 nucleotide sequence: TGTGCCAGCAGTGGAGCGGGAGCCCCAGATACGCAGTATTTT. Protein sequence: CASSGAGAPDTQYF.

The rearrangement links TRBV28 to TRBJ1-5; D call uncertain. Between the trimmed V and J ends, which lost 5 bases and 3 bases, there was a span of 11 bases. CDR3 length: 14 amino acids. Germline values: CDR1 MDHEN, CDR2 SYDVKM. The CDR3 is CASSHPAYNQPQHF. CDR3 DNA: TGTGCCAGCAGTCACCCCGCGTACAATCAGCCCCAGCATTTT.